A selection of T cell receptor beta chains follows, all from one sample in a study of T cells expressing NK-cell markers. TCRdb reprocessed the 5' RACE reads, keeping one entry per CDR3 protein, no DNA. The sample table sets out some 600,000 distinct CDR3 sequences. Sequencing input: blood T cells: a sorted CD56 or NKG2C T cell subset, CD4+ or CD8+ T cells, or bulk PBMC T cells (not recorded which). The receptors originated from a man aged 18 to 29 in good health. Both conserved end residues are part of each CDR3. Each record gives: CDR3 length, J gene, V gene, CDR3 protein.

CDR3 length: 15
J gene: TRBJ2-2
V gene: TRBV7-9
CDR3 protein: CASSLSLTAGGELFF

CDR3 length: 17
J gene: TRBJ1-5
V gene: TRBV6-5
CDR3 protein: CASGIRLTVYSNQPQHF

CDR3 length: 15
J gene: TRBJ2-1
V gene: TRBV14
CDR3 protein: CASSQGGTPNNEQFF

CDR3 length: 18
J gene: TRBJ2-3
V gene: TRBV5-6
CDR3 protein: CASSSPLTSGRLTDTQYF

CDR3 length: 15
J gene: TRBJ2-1
V gene: TRBV12-3/TRBV12-4
CDR3 protein: CASTPGTSGTDEQFF

CDR3 length: 15
J gene: TRBJ2-1
V gene: TRBV5-1
CDR3 protein: CASKVRQGRSREQFF

CDR3 length: 17
J gene: TRBJ1-5
V gene: TRBV6-5
CDR3 protein: CASSQDRGGYSNQPQHF

CDR3 length: 16
J gene: TRBJ2-3
V gene: TRBV12-3/TRBV12-4
CDR3 protein: CASRLLAGVPTDTQYF

CDR3 length: 18
J gene: TRBJ2-1
V gene: TRBV27
CDR3 protein: CASSLLPSDPQIYNEQFF

CDR3 length: 16
J gene: TRBJ2-1
V gene: TRBV11-2
CDR3 protein: CASSLGPGTSIGEQFF

CDR3 length: 15
J gene: TRBJ2-3
V gene: TRBV4-3
CDR3 protein: CASSQVGTSEDTQYF

CDR3 length: 15
J gene: TRBJ2-7
V gene: TRBV11-2
CDR3 protein: CASSLRGGATYEQYF

CDR3 length: 16
J gene: TRBJ1-4
V gene: TRBV20-1
CDR3 protein: CSARDPRQGGYEKLFF

CDR3 length: 13
J gene: TRBJ2-7
V gene: TRBV28
CDR3 protein: CASRTGLFYEQYF

CDR3 length: 15
J gene: TRBJ2-5
V gene: TRBV7-2
CDR3 protein: CASGAYRGRGETQYF

CDR3 length: 15
J gene: TRBJ2-7
V gene: TRBV4-3
CDR3 protein: CASSQELAGSGEQYF

CDR3 length: 15
J gene: TRBJ2-7
V gene: TRBV12-3/TRBV12-4
CDR3 protein: CASSLRVFRGGEQYF